These T cell receptor beta chains were read from a single sample in a study of cytomegalovirus exposure and HLA in healthy donors. Method: immunoSEQ multiplex PCR; TCRdb's copy keeps in-frame clones and lacks some. The sample has approximately 140,000 clones; around 79% are singletons. Sequenced input: PBMCs. These receptor sequences come from a woman between 45 and 60 years old in good health and CMV-seropositive. CDR3s leave out the opening cysteine and the closing phenylalanine or tryptophan.

V,CDR3
TRBV5-3,ARSLAAGTGEQY
TRBV19,ASRPQGRGTGELF
TRBV20-1,SLRSSYEQY
TRBV28,ASTDRRGDQPQH
TRBV4-2,ASSGGGGTDTQY
TRBV6-5,ASTSGALNTEAF
TRBV7-9,ASSPRDTSSGNTIY
TRBV5-4,ASSLGQGINGYT
TRBV5-1,ASNPGTGGSNEQF
TRBV19,ASRSDRGNAPLH
TRBV27,ASNLGTSPDTQY
TRBV14,ASSQERRVLQY
TRBV7-2,ASSLSTSGGTYEQY
TRBV29-1,SAWDRGGELF
TRBV4-3,ASSPGLAGGAYEQY
TRBV5-1,ASSFTGEEKLF
TRBV15,ATSRTRGLNQPQH
TRBV6-5,ASRTGINTGELF
TRBV9,ASSVGPTGNSPLH
TRBV29-1,SGLDNSETQY
TRBV15,ATSSPRGRGKELF
TRBV9,ASSVEGSSGEKLF
TRBV28,ASSLTGGTTEAF
TRBV5-6,ASSLLLLGELF
TRBV6-1,ASNPTGYSTGELF
TRBV21-1,ASSKGQGHTDTQY
TRBV28,ASSPGLKSYSNQPQH
TRBV4-1,ASSRGLLTGGVGDEQF
TRBV29-1,SVERDSFTDTQY
TRBV5-1,ASSLEGQGVTDTQY
TRBV30,AWKDPREVGETQY
TRBV10-3,AIRGTGGTGELF
TRBV30,AWSKTVNTGELF